The next 28 T cell receptor beta chains were all read from a single sample in a study of T cell responses to AZD1222 COVID-19 vaccine. Repertoires were generated with immunoSEQ multiplex PCR, while TCRdb's copy carries only in-frame clones and drops some. The profile shows roughly 130,000 clones, roughly 90% of them singletons. This specimen consisted of peripheral blood, obtained on day 0 of AZD1222 vaccination. These receptors all come from an adult in good health.

With regard to this clone: A read error may produce the germline difference seen at one junction end. This sequence joins TRBV13 and TRBJ2-7, with D unresolved. Germline assignment: CDR1 PRHDT and CDR2 FYEKMQ (reference sequence). The CDR3 runs to 13 residues. The chain's CDR3 is CATSLAAAKEQYF. In DNA form, the CDR3 reads TGTGCCACCAGCTTAGCAGCCGCAAAAGAGCAGTACTTC.

The rearrangement links TRBV2 to TRBJ1-2; D is perhaps TRBD1 (6 bases). There are 14 residues in the CDR3. V was cut by 7 bases and J by 8 bases, with 20 bases left in between. CDR1 is SNHLY and CDR2 is FYNNEI in the germline V gene. This CDR3 reads CASMGAGRERGYTF. CDR3 nucleotides: TGTGCCAGCATGGGGGCGGGCAGGGAACGAGGCTACACCTTC.

This chain links TRBV7-9 with TRBJ1-5, with a possible D match to TRBD1 (5 bases). Germline assignment: CDR1 SEHNR and CDR2 FQNEAQ (reference sequence). V was shortened by 0 bases and J by 2 bases, with 11 bases between the two germline ends. The CDR3 loop spans 16 amino acids. CDR3 bases: TGTGCCAGCAGCTTAGCAAGGGGCGCGGGCAATCAGCCCCAGCATTTT. Translated: CASSLARGAGNQPQHF.

The J gene is TRBJ2-7, the V gene TRBV5-6; the D call may be TRBD1 or TRBD2 (5 bases each). The CDR3 is 14 amino acids. The V end lost 2 bases, the J end lost 4 bases, and 13 bases lay between the germline ends. Per the germline V gene, CDR1 is SGHDT and CDR2 is YYEEEE. In DNA form, the CDR3 reads TGTGCCAGCAGCTTAGAGGGGTTTGGGTACGAGCAGTACTTC. This translates into CASSLEGFGYEQYF.

J is TRBJ1-6 and V is TRBV27; 9 nucleotides align to TRBD1. The germline V gene has CDR1 MNHEY and CDR2 SMNVEV (reference sequence). With 4 bases clipped from V and 8 bases from J, the junction kept 9 bases outside the gene matches. The CDR3 consists of 16 residues. The CDR3 DNA follows: TGTGCCAGCAGTTCCACCGGGACAGGGATTTATTCACCCCTCCACTTT. Protein: CASSSTGTGIYSPLHF.

The chain recombines TRBV5-6 with TRBJ1-5, with D perhaps matching TRBD1 (5 bases). V lost 4 bases, J lost 7 bases, and 12 bases lay in between. Germline-derived CDR1 and CDR2 are SGHDT and YYEEEE. The CDR3 extends over 13 amino acids. DNA for the CDR3: TGTGCCAGCAGCCCTGGGGGAGGCCAGCCCCAGCATTTT. It translates to CASSPGGGQPQHF.

The chain employs TRBV7-9 and TRBJ1-2, with 8 bases lining up with TRBD1. Trimming cost V 4 bases and J 13 bases; bases outside gene matches: 8. The CDR3 loop spans 12 amino acids. The germline CDR1 and CDR2 sequences are SEHNR and FQNEAQ (reference sequence). CDR3 region: CASSYGRQGPTF. CDR3 in DNA: TGTGCCAGCAGCTACGGGAGACAGGGGCCCACCTTC.

The chain joins TRBV5-1 to TRBJ2-7, with 7 positions matching TRBD1. The CDR3 length is 14 residues. From germline, CDR1 is SGHRS and CDR2 YFSETQ. Trimming took 0 bases from V and 2 from J; bases not matched to a gene: 2. CDR3 amino acids: CASSLVQGAYEQYF. The DNA of the CDR3 is TGCGCCAGCAGCTTGGTGCAGGGGGCCTACGAGCAGTACTTC.

The chain combines TRBV6-5 with TRBJ2-7; D ambiguous. The CDR3 is 15 amino acids. Germline CDR1 is MNHEY and CDR2 is SVGAGI. The V and J ends lost 5 bases and 0 bases respectively, with 14 bases between them. The chain's CDR3 is CASSTPSVNSYEQYF. DNA for the CDR3: TGTGCCAGCAGTACCCCCTCGGTGAACTCCTACGAGCAGTACTTC.

This chain connects TRBV5-6 to TRBJ1-5; D gene unclear. V lost 5 bases and J lost 1, with 13 bases in between. CDR3 length equals 15 residues. Germline CDR1 is SGHDT and CDR2 is YYEEEE. In nucleotides, the CDR3 is TGTGCCAGCAGTCTAGCGGGAGACAGCAATCAGCCCCAGCATTTT. It codes for CASSLAGDSNQPQHF.

This chain's CDR3 is CASSEQGPGYNEQFF. The DNA for the CDR3 is TGTGCCAGCAGTGAACAGGGTCCGGGGTACAATGAGCAGTTCTTC. The chain is built from TRBV6-1 and TRBJ2-1, with D perhaps assigned TRBD1 or TRBD2 (5 bases each). Trimming took 2 bases from V and 4 from J, leaving 12 bases between them. The CDR3 is made up of 15 amino acids. Germline lookup yields CDR1 MNHNS and CDR2 SASEGT.

The V and J genes are TRBV10-3 and TRBJ1-1; D gene uncertain. The CDR3 runs to 16 residues. Trimming pared 5 bases from V and 0 bases from J, leaving 16 bases between. Germline-derived CDR1 and CDR2 are ENHRY and SYGVKD. CDR3 residues: CAISRQLTSMNTEAFF. CDR3 nucleotides: TGTGCCATCAGTCGTCAATTAACTTCCATGAACACTGAAGCTTTCTTT.

V and J are TRBV27 and TRBJ2-7; unclear D gene. The CDR3 runs to 12 residues. Germline V CDR1 and CDR2: MNHEY, SMNVEV (reference sequence). Trimming pared 8 bases from V and 6 bases from J, leaving 14 bases between. The CDR3 coding sequence is TGTGCCAGCCCCACGCGGTACTCCGAGCAGTACTTC. Its protein product is CASPTRYSEQYF.

This rearrangement joins TRBV2 to TRBJ2-1; D is perhaps TRBD2 (6 bases). Trimming shortened V by 8 bases and J by 9 bases, and 20 bases separated the two germline ends. The CDR3 loop spans 14 amino acids. Germline assignment: CDR1 SNHLY and CDR2 FYNNEI. The CDR3 coding sequence is TGTGCCAGCTCCGAAAGTGGCCCCGGGGGTGAGCAGTTCTTC. Amino acid sequence: CASSESGPGGEQFF.

The chain has TRBV6-1 and TRBJ2-7; D unclear. CDR3 length: 11 residues. Looked up from germline, CDR1 is MNHNS and CDR2 is SASEGT. V lost 3 bases and J 12 bases, leaving 12 bases between the germline ends. The CDR3 nucleotides read TGTGCCAGCAGTGATGGGCAGTGGGGGTACTTC. This gives the protein CASSDGQWGYF.

The chain carries TRBV4-3 and TRBJ1-4, with 9 bases matching TRBD1. Trimming took 5 bases from V and 7 from J; bases not matched to a gene: 5. The CDR3 sequence is 14 residues long. Germline loops: CDR1 LGHNA, CDR2 YSLEER. As DNA, the CDR3 is TGCGCCAGCAGCTACAGGGGGCCCGCTGAAAAACTGTTTTTT. It is translated as CASSYRGPAEKLFF.

This clone was recorded once. The rearrangement links TRBV19 to TRBJ1-1; TRBD1 might be the D (6 bases). V was pared by 3 bases and J by 6 bases, with 20 bases between. This CDR3 spans 16 amino acids. From germline, CDR1 is LNHDA and CDR2 SQIVND (reference sequence). For the CDR3, the DNA is TGTGCCAGTAGTATCCGGGACACCTCCTTGGTAGCTGAAGCTTTCTTT. Translation gives CASSIRDTSLVAEAFF.

This clone was counted a single time. The chain recombines TRBV11-3 with TRBJ2-7; TRBD1 aligns across 11 bases. Germline CDR1 reads SGHNT; CDR2 reads YENEEA. The V and J ends lost 4 bases and 6 bases, in that order; junction bases with no gene match: 5. The CDR3 is 14 amino acids. CDR3 protein: CASSSSGTGGEQYF. Written as DNA, the CDR3 is TGTGCCAGCAGCTCCTCCGGGACAGGGGGCGAGCAGTACTTC.

The V gene is TRBV27, the J gene TRBJ2-1, with 7 bases fitting TRBD1. The CDR3 covers 16 residues. Germline V gene lookup returns CDR1 MNHEY and CDR2 SMNVEV (reference sequence). The junction had 19 bases not matched to a gene; V was cut back by 5 bases and J by 12 bases. The CDR3 protein is CASSPIPVGVRDRQFF. CDR3 in DNA: TGTGCCAGCAGTCCAATCCCGGTCGGAGTCCGGGACAGGCAGTTCTTC.

The count of this clone is one. The rearrangement links TRBV20-1 to TRBJ2-7, with 10 bases that match TRBD2. The V and J ends lost 3 bases and 6 bases, in that order; junction bases with no gene match: 11. The CDR3 sequence is 15 residues long. Germline assignment: CDR1 DFQATT and CDR2 SNEGSKA (reference sequence). CDR3 residues: CSASGRGLAIAEQYF. DNA for the CDR3: TGCAGTGCTAGTGGAAGGGGACTAGCGATCGCCGAGCAGTACTTC.

The chain employs TRBV7-3 and TRBJ2-2, with D unresolved. V was shortened by 5 bases and J by 0 bases, with 16 bases between the two germline ends. The CDR3 runs 17 residues. Germline V gene sequence: CDR1 SGHTA, CDR2 FQGTGA. The CDR3 is CASSPPGSRPNTGELFF. The DNA of the CDR3 is TGTGCCAGCAGCCCCCCGGGTTCCAGGCCGAACACCGGGGAGCTGTTTTTT.

The chain carries TRBV7-9 and TRBJ2-1; TRBD2 agrees at 9 bases. Losses at the gene ends were 5 bases for V and 0 bases for J; bases not matched to a gene: 5. The CDR3 is 16 residues long. Germline V lookup: CDR1 SEHNR, CDR2 FQNEAQ (reference sequence). The CDR3 DNA follows: TGTGCCAGCAGCCACCCTAGCGGGGCCTCCTACAATGAGCAGTTCTTC. Translation: CASSHPSGASYNEQFF.

The genes are TRBV5-6 and TRBJ2-3, with 11 bases that match TRBD1. The CDR3 extends over 15 amino acids. The V gene's germline CDR1 is SGHDT and CDR2 YYEEEE. With V trimmed by 4 bases and J by 6 bases, 7 bases remained unmatched. CDR3 sequence reads: CASSIGQGAMDTQYF. CDR3 coding DNA: TGTGCCAGCAGCATTGGACAGGGGGCGATGGATACGCAGTATTTT.

This clone showed up just a few times. Other DNA sequences within the sample encode an identical CDR3. The V call is TRBV7-9, the J call TRBJ1-4; the D is unclear. This CDR3 has 13 residues. Trimming shortened V by 1 base and J by 8 bases, and 8 bases separated the two germline ends. The germline CDR1 and CDR2 sequences are SEHNR and FQNEAQ (reference sequence). The CDR3 nucleotides read TGTGCCAGCAGCTTAGGGACGGGGGAAAAACTGTTTTTT. Protein sequence: CASSLGTGEKLFF. The variable domain in full, with the rest retrieved from reference TRBV7-9 and TRBJ1-4, is DTGVSQNPRHKITKRGQNVTFRCDPISEHNRLYWYRQTLGQGPEFLTYFQNEAQLEKSRLLSDRFSAERPKGSFSTLEIQRTEQGDSAMYLCASSLGTGEKLFFGSGTQLSVL.

The J gene is TRBJ2-5, the V gene TRBV5-1, with D possibly matching TRBD1 (6 bases). This CDR3 has 14 residues. CDR1 is SGHRS and CDR2 is YFSETQ in the germline V gene. Trimming took 0 bases from V and 5 from J, leaving 11 bases between them. CDR3 DNA sequence: TGCGCCAGCAGCTTGGTCGGCAGGGGCGAGACCCAGTACTTC. As protein: CASSLVGRGETQYF.

The CDR3 coding sequence is TGTGCCAGCAGCCAACCTGACAGGGCCGGGGAGCTGTTTTTT. Protein: CASSQPDRAGELFF. The rearrangement uses TRBV3-1 (or the pseudogene TRBV3-2) and TRBJ2-2, with 7 bases fitting TRBD1. The CDR3 is 14 residues long. Unmatched junction bases numbered 3, after V lost 2 bases and J lost 6 bases. Germline V gene sequence: CDR1 LGHDT, CDR2 YNNKEL (reference sequence).

This chain connects TRBV14 to TRBJ2-5; tentative D call: TRBD2 (5 bases). The germline V and J ends were trimmed by 4 bases and 0 bases, with 6 bases remaining between them. The CDR3 is made up of 13 amino acids. Germline CDR1 is SGHDN and CDR2 is FVKESK. This CDR3 is CASSRGYQETQYF. CDR3 DNA sequence: TGTGCCAGCAGCCGCGGGTACCAAGAGACCCAGTACTTC.

The V call is TRBV4-3, the J call TRBJ1-2, with 9 bases lining up with TRBD1. Germline CDR1 and CDR2: LGHNA and YSLEER. The CDR3 is 13 amino acids. V was pared by 6 bases and J by 7 bases, with 6 bases of the junction left unmatched. As DNA, the CDR3 is TGCGCCAGCAGTCGGGACAGGGTCGGTGGCTACACCTTC. This sequence encodes CASSRDRVGGYTF.